Listed below are T cell receptor beta chains from one sample, sequenced in a study of shared clonotypes between healthy human individuals. The repertoire was sequenced with immunoSEQ multiplex PCR; TCRdb's copy has only in-frame clones and lacks some. The sample has 400,000 to 600,000 clones, roughly 77% seen once; the top ten hold less than 15%. The source material was PBMCs. The source is a woman aged 40 to 50 in good health. Some clones in this sample may be carry-over from other donors' samples. Both conserved end residues are part of each CDR3. A D gene is named only where the DNA matches it firmly. Only part of the rows carry a size: once, few, many, or a class if the clone is expanded.

v_gene	d_gene	abundance	j_gene	CDR3aa	CDR3nt
TRBV5-1	NA	NA	TRBJ2-5	CASSLMGPQETQYF	TGCGCCAGCAGCTTGATGGGACCACAAGAGACCCAGTACTTC
TRBV29-1	NA	once	TRBJ2-5	CSVEGMGRGLETQYF	TGCAGCGTTGAAGGGATGGGACGGGGGCTAGAGACCCAGTACTTC
TRBV4-3	TRBD2	NA	TRBJ2-3	CASSPGLAGETDTQYF	TGCGCCAGCAGCCCCGGACTAGCGGGTGAGACAGATACGCAGTATTTT
TRBV18	TRBD1	NA	TRBJ2-7	CASSPSGTGYSYEQYF	TGTGCCAGCTCACCTTCCGGGACAGGTTACTCCTACGAGCAGTACTTC
TRBV5-6	NA	NA	TRBJ1-4	CASSLLGQNNEKLFF	TGTGCCAGCAGCTTGCTCGGACAGAATAATGAAAAACTGTTTTTT
TRBV4-3	NA	NA	TRBJ2-3	CASSQGWGSGGTDTQYF	TGCGCCAGCAGCCAAGGTTGGGGTAGCGGAGGCACAGATACGCAGTATTTT
TRBV20-1	NA	few	TRBJ1-2	CSAGGEYGYTF	TGCAGCGCCGGCGGGGAGTACGGCTACACCTTC
TRBV19	TRBD1	NA	TRBJ1-1	CASSRTGDWAEAFF	TGTGCCAGTAGTAGGACAGGGGACTGGGCTGAAGCTTTCTTT
TRBV27	TRBD1	NA	TRBJ2-7	CASRATTGGTYEQYF	TGTGCCAGCAGGGCTACGACAGGGGGTACCTACGAGCAGTACTTC
TRBV7-2	TRBD1	few	TRBJ1-3	CASSPGTGSGNTIYF	TGTGCCAGCAGCCCCGGGACAGGGTCTGGAAACACCATATATTTT
TRBV5-1	NA	NA	TRBJ1-3	CASSLEGGTGNTIYF	TGCGCCAGCAGCTTGGAAGGGGGGACTGGAAACACCATATATTTT
TRBV6-1	NA	once	TRBJ1-5	CASRQTGPFGQPQHF	TGTGCCAGCAGACAAACGGGCCCTTTTGGGCAGCCCCAGCATTTT
TRBV7-2	TRBD2	NA	TRBJ2-1	CASSLAGEDEQFF	TGTGCCAGCAGCCTAGCGGGAGAAGATGAGCAGTTCTTC
TRBV18	NA	NA	TRBJ1-1	CASSLNGGVGTEAFF	TGTGCCAGCTCACTCAACGGAGGGGTCGGCACTGAAGCTTTCTTT
TRBV7-8	TRBD1	NA	TRBJ2-6	CASSPWTGASSGANVLTF	TGTGCCAGCAGCCCGTGGACAGGGGCCAGCTCTGGGGCCAACGTCCTGACTTTC
TRBV9	TRBD2	NA	TRBJ2-1	CASSTSVLSYNEQFF	TGTGCCAGCTCGACTAGCGTCCTTTCTTACAATGAGCAGTTCTTC
TRBV9	TRBD1	NA	TRBJ1-3	CASTPGQGTGNTIYF	TGTGCCAGCACCCCGGGACAGGGGACTGGAAACACCATATATTTT
TRBV4-2	TRBD1	NA	TRBJ2-7	CASSQLPGQGFREQYF	TGTGCCAGCAGCCAGCTTCCGGGACAGGGGTTTAGGGAGCAGTACTTC
TRBV11-1	NA	NA	TRBJ2-6	CASMASANVLTF	TGTGCCAGCATGGCATCCGCCAACGTCCTGACTTTC
TRBV27	TRBD2	NA	TRBJ2-3	CASSLSRLAGGWEDTQYF	TGTGCCAGCAGTTTATCGCGGCTAGCGGGAGGGTGGGAAGATACGCAGTATTTT
TRBV9	NA	few	TRBJ2-1	CASSVEGAYNEQFF	TGTGCCAGCAGCGTAGAAGGCGCATACAATGAGCAGTTCTTC
TRBV7-2	NA	NA	TRBJ2-3	CASSQFPDTQYF	TGTGCCAGCAGCCAGTTCCCAGATACGCAGTATTTT
TRBV27	TRBD1	NA	TRBJ2-5	CATSTTGTQETQYF	TGTGCCACCAGCACGACAGGGACCCAAGAGACCCAGTACTTC
TRBV5-4	TRBD1	NA	TRBJ2-1	CASSASGTAEGRQFF	TGTGCCAGCAGCGCCTCCGGGACAGCAGAGGGGAGGCAGTTCTTC
TRBV7-9	TRBD2	many	TRBJ2-2	CASSSGLAAGELFF	TGTGCCAGCAGCTCGGGACTAGCGGCCGGGGAGCTGTTTTTT
TRBV7-2	NA	NA	TRBJ2-7	CASSLDGNYLGKQYF	TGTGCCAGCAGCTTGGACGGCAATTATCTGGGAAAGCAGTACTTC
TRBV11-2	TRBD2	NA	TRBJ2-3	CASRKAGGPSTDTQYF	TGTGCCAGCCGGAAGGCGGGAGGGCCGAGCACAGATACGCAGTATTTT
TRBV10-3	NA	NA	TRBJ2-1	CAISESRQGTEQFF	TGTGCCATCAGTGAGTCGCGGCAGGGTACGGAGCAGTTCTTC